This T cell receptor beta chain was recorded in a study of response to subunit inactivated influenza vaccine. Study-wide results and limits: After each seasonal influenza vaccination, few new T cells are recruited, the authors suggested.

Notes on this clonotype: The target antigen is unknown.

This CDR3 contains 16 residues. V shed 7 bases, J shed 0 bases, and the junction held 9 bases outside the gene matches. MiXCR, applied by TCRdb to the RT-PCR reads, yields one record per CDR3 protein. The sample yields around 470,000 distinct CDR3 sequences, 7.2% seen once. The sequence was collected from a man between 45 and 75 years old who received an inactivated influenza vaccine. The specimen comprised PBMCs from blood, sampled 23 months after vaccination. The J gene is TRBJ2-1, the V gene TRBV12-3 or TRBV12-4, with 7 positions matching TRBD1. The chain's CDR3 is CASTPGQRFSYNEQFF. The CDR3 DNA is TGTGCCAGCACTCCGGGACAGAGATTCTCCTACAATGAGCAGTTCTTC.